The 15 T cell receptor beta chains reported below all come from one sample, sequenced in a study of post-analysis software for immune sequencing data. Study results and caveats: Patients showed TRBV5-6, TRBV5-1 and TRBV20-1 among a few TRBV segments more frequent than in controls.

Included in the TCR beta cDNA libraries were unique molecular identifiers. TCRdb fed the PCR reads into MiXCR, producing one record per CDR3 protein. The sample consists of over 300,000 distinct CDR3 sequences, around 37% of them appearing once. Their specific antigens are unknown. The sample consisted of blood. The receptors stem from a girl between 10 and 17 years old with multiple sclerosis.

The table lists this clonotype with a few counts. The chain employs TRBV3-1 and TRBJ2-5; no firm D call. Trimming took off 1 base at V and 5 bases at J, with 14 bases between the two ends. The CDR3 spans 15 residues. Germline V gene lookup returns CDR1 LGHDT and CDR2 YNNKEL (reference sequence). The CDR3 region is CASSQVRTHGETQYF. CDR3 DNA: TGTGCCAGCAGCCAAGTCAGGACCCATGGGGAGACCCAGTACTTC.

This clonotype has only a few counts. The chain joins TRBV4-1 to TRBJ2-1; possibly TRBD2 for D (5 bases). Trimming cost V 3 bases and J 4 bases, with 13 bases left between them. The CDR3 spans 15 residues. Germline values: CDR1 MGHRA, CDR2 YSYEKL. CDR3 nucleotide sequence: TGCGCCAGCAGCCAGGACTCCCAACTGTACAATGAGCAGTTCTTC. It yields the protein CASSQDSQLYNEQFF.

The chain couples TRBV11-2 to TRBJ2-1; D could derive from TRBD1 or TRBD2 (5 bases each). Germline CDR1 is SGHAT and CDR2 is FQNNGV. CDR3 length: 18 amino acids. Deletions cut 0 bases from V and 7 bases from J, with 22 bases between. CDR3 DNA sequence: TGTGCCAGCAGCTTAGAAGTCTTTCCTCCGGGGCAGTTTAATGAGCAGTTCTTC. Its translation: CASSLEVFPPGQFNEQFF.

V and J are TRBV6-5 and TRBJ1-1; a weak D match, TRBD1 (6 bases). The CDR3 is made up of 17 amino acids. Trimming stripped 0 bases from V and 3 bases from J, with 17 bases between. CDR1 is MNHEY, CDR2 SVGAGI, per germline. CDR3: CASSYSLMGSGDTEAFF. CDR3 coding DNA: TGTGCCAGCAGTTACTCCCTTATGGGATCAGGGGACACTGAAGCTTTCTTT.

CDR3 loop: CASSLPGRGLSQPQHF. The CDR3 DNA sequence: TGTGCCAGCAGCCTCCCGGGGAGGGGTTTAAGTCAGCCCCAGCATTTT. The V call is TRBV14, the J call TRBJ1-5; perhaps TRBD1 as D (5 bases). The V and J ends lost 4 bases and 6 bases respectively, with 19 bases between them. This CDR3 region has 16 residues. The germline gives CDR1 SGHDN, CDR2 FVKESK.

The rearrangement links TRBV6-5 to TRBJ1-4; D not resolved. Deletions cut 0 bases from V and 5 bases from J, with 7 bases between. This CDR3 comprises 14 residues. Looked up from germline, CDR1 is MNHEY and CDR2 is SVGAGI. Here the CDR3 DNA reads TGTGCCAGCAGTTACTCGCCCTTCAATGAAAAACTGTTTTTT. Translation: CASSYSPFNEKLFF.

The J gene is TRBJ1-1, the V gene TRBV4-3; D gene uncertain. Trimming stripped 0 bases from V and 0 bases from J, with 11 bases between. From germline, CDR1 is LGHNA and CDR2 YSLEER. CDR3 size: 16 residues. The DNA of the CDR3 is TGCGCCAGCAGCCAAGATTTGGCGGGTATGAACACTGAAGCTTTCTTT. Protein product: CASSQDLAGMNTEAFF.

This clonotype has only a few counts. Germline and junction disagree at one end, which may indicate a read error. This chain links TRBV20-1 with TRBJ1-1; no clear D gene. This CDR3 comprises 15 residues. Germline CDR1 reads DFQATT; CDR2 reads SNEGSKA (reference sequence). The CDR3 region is CSARPPYGQLLVAFF. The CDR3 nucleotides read TGCAGCGCTAGGCCTCCCTACGGGCAGCTGCTTGTAGCTTTCTTT.

CDR3 region: CASSLASPSYEQYF. Here the CDR3 DNA reads TGTGCCAGCAGCTTAGCGAGTCCCTCCTACGAGCAGTACTTC. This chain links TRBV7-2 with TRBJ2-7; D gene uncertain. Trimming left V 0 bases short and J 0 bases short, with 6 bases between. Germline V CDR1 and CDR2: SGHTA, FQGNSA. CDR3 size: 14 residues.

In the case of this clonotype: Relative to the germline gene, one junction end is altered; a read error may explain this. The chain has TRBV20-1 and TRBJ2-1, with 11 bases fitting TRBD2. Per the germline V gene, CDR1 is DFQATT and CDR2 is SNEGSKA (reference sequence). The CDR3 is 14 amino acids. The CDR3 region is CSALAGGRYNERFF. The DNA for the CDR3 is TGCAGTGCGCTAGCGGGGGGCCGCTACAATGAGCGGTTCTTC.

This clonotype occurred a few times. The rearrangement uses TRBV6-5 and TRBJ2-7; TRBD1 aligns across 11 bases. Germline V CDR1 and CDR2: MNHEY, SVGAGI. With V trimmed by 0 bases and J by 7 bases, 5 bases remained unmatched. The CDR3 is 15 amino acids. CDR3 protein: CASSYSDRGRREQYF. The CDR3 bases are TGTGCCAGCAGTTACTCGGACAGGGGGCGCCGAGAGCAGTACTTC.

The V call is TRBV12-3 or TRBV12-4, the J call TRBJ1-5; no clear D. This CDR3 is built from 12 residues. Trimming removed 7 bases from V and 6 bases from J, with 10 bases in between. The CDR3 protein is CASTIGVQPQHF. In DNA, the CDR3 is TGTGCCAGCACCATCGGGGTTCAGCCCCAGCATTTT.

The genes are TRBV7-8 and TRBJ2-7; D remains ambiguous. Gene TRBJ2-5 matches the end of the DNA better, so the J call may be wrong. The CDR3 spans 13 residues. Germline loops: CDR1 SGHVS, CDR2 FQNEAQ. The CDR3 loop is CASSLRIWETQYF. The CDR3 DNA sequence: TGTGCCAGCAGCTTACGAATATGGGAGACCCAGTACTTC.

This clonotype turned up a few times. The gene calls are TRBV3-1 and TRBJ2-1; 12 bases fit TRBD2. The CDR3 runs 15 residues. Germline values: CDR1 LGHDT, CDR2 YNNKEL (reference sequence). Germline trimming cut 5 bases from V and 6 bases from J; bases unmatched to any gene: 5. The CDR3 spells CASSSTSGGTNEQFF. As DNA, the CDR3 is TGTGCCAGCAGCTCGACTAGCGGGGGCACCAATGAGCAGTTCTTC.

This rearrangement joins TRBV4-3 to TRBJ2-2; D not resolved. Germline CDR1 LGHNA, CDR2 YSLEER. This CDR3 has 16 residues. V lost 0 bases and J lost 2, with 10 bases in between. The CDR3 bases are TGCGCCAGCAGCCAAGAAGTTCTGTTTAACACCGGGGAGCTGTTTTTT. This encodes CASSQEVLFNTGELFF.